This TCR beta chain stems from a study of blood T cell repertoires in COVID-19. Study information: Samples representing acute and convalescent COVID-19 were sourced from the United States, Italy and Spain.

The study recruited people aged roughly 18 to 100 years across approximately 24 US areas. Membership in each cohort depended on participant-reported clinical history. Symptom resolution, clearance, or two negative PCRs marked donors in Cohort 3 as recovered. Looked up from germline, CDR1 is MDHEN and CDR2 is SYDVKM. CDR3 length: 14 residues. Trimming took 2 bases from V and 4 from J, leaving 11 bases between them. Using immunoSEQ multiplex PCR, the repertoire was profiled, and TCRdb retains in-frame clones only, with some absent. The sample shows about 240,000 clones, about 89% of them seen only once.

This TCR was sampled from a man between 40 and 49 years old who had recovered from COVID-19. The gene calls are TRBV28 and TRBJ1-1, with D possibly being TRBD1 (5 bases). Sequencing was performed on PBMCs or T cells enriched from blood (not recorded which). CDR3: CASSLGGGITEAFF. DNA for the CDR3: TGTGCCAGCAGTTTAGGGGGGGGGATCACTGAAGCTTTCTTT.